This paragraph covers one T cell receptor beta chain sequence. Its matching antigen is unknown. The sample comes from a study of T-cell reconstitution after alpha-beta-depleted transplantation in children. General study findings and limits: Reportedly, alpha-beta T cells present about two months post-transplant originated from several hundred expanded clones of graft origin. In some patients, recipient T cells and intrathymic progenitors surviving conditioning explained high day-60 diversity. Hyperexpanded clones declined; after one year, newly produced T cells mostly supplied diversity.

Germline V gene lookup returns CDR1 LGHNA and CDR2 YNFKEQ. The CDR3 runs to 14 residues. The V end was cut by 0 bases, the J end by 13 bases, with 16 bases between. Preparation of the TCRbeta library used unique molecular identifiers. MiXCR was run by TCRdb on the PCR reads, yielding one entry per CDR3 protein. Of about 980,000 distinct CDR3 sequences in the sample, around 30% are singletons; the top ten hold more than 25%. The chain recombines TRBV4-2 with TRBJ2-1, with D maybe TRBD2 (6 bases). This material consisted of PBMCs, mostly from graft donor cells, taken 360 days after TCRalphabeta/CD19-depleted stem cell transplant. This TCR derives from a boy under three years old who had a stem cell transplant for SCID, so the T cells may come from the graft donor. CDR3 DNA: TGTGCCAGCAGCCAAGATGTGACTAGTGGAGGACAGTTCTTC. Encoded protein: CASSQDVTSGGQFF.